This TCR beta chain was found in a study of blood T cell repertoires in COVID-19. On the study more broadly: The origin of the acute and convalescent COVID-19 samples was the United States, Italy and Spain.

CDR3 length: 19 residues. Libraries were prepared by immunoSEQ multiplex PCR; TCRdb keeps only in-frame clonotypes and omits some of them. The table lists about 120,000 clones, roughly 79% of them singletons. This receptor was obtained from a human donor in a cohort sampled during active COVID-19. Sequenced input: peripheral blood. V and J are TRBV21-1 and TRBJ2-5; no DNA check was done on the table's D call, TRBD1. TRBV21-1 is noted as a pseudogene. CDR3 in DNA: TGTGCCAGCAGTCCCCAAGAAACGAAGACAGAAACGGATCAAGAGACCCAGTACTTC. It yields the protein CASSPQETKTETDQETQYF.